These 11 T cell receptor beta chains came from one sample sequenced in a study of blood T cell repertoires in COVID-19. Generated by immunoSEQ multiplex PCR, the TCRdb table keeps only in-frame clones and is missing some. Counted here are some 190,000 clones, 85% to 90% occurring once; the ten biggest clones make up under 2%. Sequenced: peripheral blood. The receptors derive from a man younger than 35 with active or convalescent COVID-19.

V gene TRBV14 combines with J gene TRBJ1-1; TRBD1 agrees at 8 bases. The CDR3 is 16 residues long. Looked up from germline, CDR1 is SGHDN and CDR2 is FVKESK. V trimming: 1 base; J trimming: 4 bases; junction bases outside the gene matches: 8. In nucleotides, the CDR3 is TGTGCCAGCAGCCAAGCAACAGGGGGAAGGAGCACTGAAGCTTTCTTT. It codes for CASSQATGGRSTEAFF.

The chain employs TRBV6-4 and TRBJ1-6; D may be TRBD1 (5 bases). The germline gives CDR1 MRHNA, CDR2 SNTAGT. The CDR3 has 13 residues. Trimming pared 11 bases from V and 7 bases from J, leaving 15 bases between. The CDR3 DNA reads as TGTGCCCCGGAGGGACGGCCAAATTCACCCCTCCACTTT. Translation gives CAPEGRPNSPLHF.

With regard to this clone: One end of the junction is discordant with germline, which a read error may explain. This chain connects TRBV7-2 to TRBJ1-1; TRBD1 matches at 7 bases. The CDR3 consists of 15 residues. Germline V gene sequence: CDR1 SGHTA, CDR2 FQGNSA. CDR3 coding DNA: TGTGCCAGCAGCTTAATGACAGGGTTGAAAACTGAAGCTTTCTTT. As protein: CASSLMTGLKTEAFF.

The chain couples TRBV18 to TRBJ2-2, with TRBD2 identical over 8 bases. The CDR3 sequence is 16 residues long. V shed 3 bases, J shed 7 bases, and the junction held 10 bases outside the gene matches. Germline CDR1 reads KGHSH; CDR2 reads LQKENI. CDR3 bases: TGTGCCAGCTCACCCCCATACGCGGGAGGAGGCGGGGAGCTGTTTTTT. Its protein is CASSPPYAGGGGELFF.

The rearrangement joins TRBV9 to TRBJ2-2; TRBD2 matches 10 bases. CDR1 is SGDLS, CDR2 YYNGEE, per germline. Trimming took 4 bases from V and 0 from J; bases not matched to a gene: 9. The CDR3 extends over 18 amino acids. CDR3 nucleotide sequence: TGTGCCAGCAGCTTCAGGACTAGCGGATTTCCGAACACCGGGGAGCTGTTTTTT. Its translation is CASSFRTSGFPNTGELFF.

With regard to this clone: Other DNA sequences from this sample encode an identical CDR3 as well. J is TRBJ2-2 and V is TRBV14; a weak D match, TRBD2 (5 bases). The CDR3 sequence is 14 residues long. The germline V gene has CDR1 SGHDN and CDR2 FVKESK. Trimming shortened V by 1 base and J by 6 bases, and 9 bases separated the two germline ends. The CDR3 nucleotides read TGTGCCAGCAGCCAAGTGGCTAGCTCCGGGGAGCTGTTTTTT. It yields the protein CASSQVASSGELFF.

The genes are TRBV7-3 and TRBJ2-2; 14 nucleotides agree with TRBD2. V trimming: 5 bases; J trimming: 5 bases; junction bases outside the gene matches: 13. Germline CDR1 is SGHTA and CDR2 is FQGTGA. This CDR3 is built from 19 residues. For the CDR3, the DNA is TGTGCCAGCAGCAGACTCGGACTAGCGGGAGGCGTAAGGACCGGGGAGCTGTTTTTT. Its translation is CASSRLGLAGGVRTGELFF.

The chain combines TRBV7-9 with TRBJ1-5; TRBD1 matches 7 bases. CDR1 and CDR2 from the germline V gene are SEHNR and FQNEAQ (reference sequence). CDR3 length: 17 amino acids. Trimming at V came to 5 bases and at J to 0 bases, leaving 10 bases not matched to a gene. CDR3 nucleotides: TGTGCCAGCAGCCGAGCTAACAGGGGATATAGCAATCAGCCCCAGCATTTT. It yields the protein CASSRANRGYSNQPQHF.

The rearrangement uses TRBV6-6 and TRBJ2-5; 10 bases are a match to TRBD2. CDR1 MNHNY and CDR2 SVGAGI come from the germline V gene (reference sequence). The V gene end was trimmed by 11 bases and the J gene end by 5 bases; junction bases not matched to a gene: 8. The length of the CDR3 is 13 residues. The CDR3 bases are TGTGCCGTAGCGGGAGGCGGAGGGGAGACCCAGTACTTC. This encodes CAVAGGGGETQYF.

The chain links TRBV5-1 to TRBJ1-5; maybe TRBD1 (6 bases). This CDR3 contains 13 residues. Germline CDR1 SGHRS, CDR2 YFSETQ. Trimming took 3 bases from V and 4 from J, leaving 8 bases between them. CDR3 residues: CASSSDSNQPQHF. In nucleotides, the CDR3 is TGCGCCAGCAGCTCGGACAGTAATCAGCCCCAGCATTTT.

Here the CDR3 reads CASSTPGQRLGEQFF. Here the CDR3 DNA reads TGTGCCAGCAGTACACCGGGACAGCGTCTGGGGGAGCAGTTCTTC. V usage is TRBV5-4 and J usage is TRBJ2-1, with 7 nucleotides matching TRBD1. CDR3 length: 15 residues. The germline V gene has CDR1 SGHNT and CDR2 YYREEE (reference sequence). V trimming: 5 bases; J trimming: 10 bases; junction bases outside the gene matches: 15.